This T cell receptor beta chain was captured by sequencing in a study of blood T cell repertoires in COVID-19. The table came from immunoSEQ multiplex PCR; TCRdb's copy has only in-frame clones and leaves some out. The sample lists tens of thousands of clones; less than 90% were seen once. This CDR3 has 15 residues. The junction had 11 bases not matched to a gene; V was cut back by 4 bases and J by 4 bases. The V gene's germline CDR1 is SQVTM and CDR2 ANQGSEA. This clonotype originated in a woman of 80 years or more with acute or convalescent COVID-19. The chain couples TRBV29-1 to TRBJ2-7; 9 nucleotides agree with TRBD1. The sequenced sample was peripheral blood. CDR3 loop: CSVVPGQGNIYEQYF. CDR3 DNA: TGCAGCGTTGTCCCGGGACAGGGAAACATTTACGAGCAGTACTTC.